The T cell receptor (beta chain) described here comes from a study of T cells in Graves' hyperthyroidism and ophthalmopathy. The V end lost 6 bases, the J end lost 0 bases, and 15 bases lay between the germline ends. There are 16 residues in the CDR3. Germline V gene lookup returns CDR1 LNHDA and CDR2 SQIVND (reference sequence). This clonotype was counted only a few times. Amplification targeted TCR beta CDR3 regions from RNA transcripts. During a first-round RT-PCR of the TCR CDR3, the HTBI primer set was used. TCRdb itself ran the multiplex PCR reads through MiXCR, one entry per CDR3 protein. Counted here are a few hundred thousand distinct CDR3 sequences, around 16% occurring once; the ten biggest clones make up roughly 7.7%. Participants, patients aged 18 to 65, had newly diagnosed hyperthyroidism with a duration under 2 months. Not enrolled were patients with uncontrolled infection, other autoimmune disease, pregnancy or lactation.

V and J are TRBV19 and TRBJ2-1; the D gene is possibly TRBD2 (6 bases). The sequenced sample was blood. This receptor was obtained from a woman aged 18 to 35 with Graves' hyperthyroidism. The CDR3 sequence: CASSPGRLSSYNEQFF. DNA for the CDR3: TGTGCCAGTAGCCCCGGGAGACTAAGCTCCTACAATGAGCAGTTCTTC.